This TCR beta chain comes out of a study of blood T cell repertoires in COVID-19. Clones were sequenced by immunoSEQ multiplex PCR, and TCRdb holds only the in-frame ones, with some missing. The table has 250,000 to 350,000 clones, around 84% seen once. The participants were between 18 and 89 years old and came from fewer than 25 US areas. This TCR was recovered from a woman aged 18-29 years who had recovered from COVID-19. Sequencing was carried out using PBMCs or T cells enriched from blood (not recorded which).

The DNA of the CDR3 is TGTGCCAGCAGCCGACTAGCGGGAGGGCCATATTACGAGCAGTACTTC. Residues: CASSRLAGGPYYEQYF. The chain employs TRBV28 and TRBJ2-7, with 14 bases lining up with TRBD2. This CDR3 contains 16 residues. Per germline, CDR1 MDHEN and CDR2 SYDVKM. V shed 6 bases, J shed 4 bases, and the junction held 8 bases outside the gene matches.